This paragraph covers one TCR beta chain sequence. In the authors' workflow: Reference gene primer amplification yielded estimated nucleated cell counts. Only in-frame clones appear in the TCRdb table, and some are missing; sequencing was by immunoSEQ multiplex PCR. That table gives V, J and clone size, and the DNA gave D and trimming. The profile covers 150,000 to 180,000 clones, with roughly 83% appearing a single time and less than 30% taken by the ten largest. This sample was taken from a study of blood T cell repertoires in COVID-19. Germline CDR1 and CDR2: MGHDK and SYGVNS. The CDR3 extends over 12 amino acids. V was clipped by 6 bases and J by 3 bases, with 6 bases between them.

Sequenced: peripheral blood. The TCR originated in a woman in her sixties with acute or convalescent COVID-19. The genes are TRBV25-1 and TRBJ1-3, with no clear D. CDR3 protein: CASRSVGNTIYF. The CDR3 region has the DNA TGTGCCAGCAGGTCGGTTGGAAACACCATATATTTT. The complete variable domain, with remaining parts taken from reference TRBV25-1 and TRBJ1-3, reads EADIYQTPRYLVIGTGKKITLECSQTMGHDKMYWYQQDPGMELHLIHYSYGVNSTEKGDLSSESTVSRIRTEHFPLTLESARPSHTSQYLCASRSVGNTIYFGEGSWLTVV.